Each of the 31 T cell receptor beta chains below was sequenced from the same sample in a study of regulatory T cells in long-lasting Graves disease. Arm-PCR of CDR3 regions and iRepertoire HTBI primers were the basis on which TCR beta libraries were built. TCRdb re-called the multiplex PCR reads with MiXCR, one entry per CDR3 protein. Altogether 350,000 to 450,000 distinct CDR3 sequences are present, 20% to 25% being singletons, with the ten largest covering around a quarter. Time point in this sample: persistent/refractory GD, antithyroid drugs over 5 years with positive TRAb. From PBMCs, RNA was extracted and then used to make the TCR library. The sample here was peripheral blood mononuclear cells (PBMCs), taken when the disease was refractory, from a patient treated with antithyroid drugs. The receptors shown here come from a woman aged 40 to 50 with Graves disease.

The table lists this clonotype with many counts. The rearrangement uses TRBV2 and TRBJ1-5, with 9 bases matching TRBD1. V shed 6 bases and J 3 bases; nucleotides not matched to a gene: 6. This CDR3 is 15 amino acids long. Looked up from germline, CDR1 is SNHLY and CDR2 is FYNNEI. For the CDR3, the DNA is TGTGCCAGCAGCCAACAGGGGGCTGACAATCAGCCCCAGCATTTT. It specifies CASSQQGADNQPQHF.

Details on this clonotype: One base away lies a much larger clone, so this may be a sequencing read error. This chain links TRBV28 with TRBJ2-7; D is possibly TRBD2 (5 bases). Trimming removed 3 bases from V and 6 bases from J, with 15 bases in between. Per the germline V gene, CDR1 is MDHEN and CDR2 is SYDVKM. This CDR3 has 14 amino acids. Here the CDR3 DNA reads TGTGCCAGCAGTTTGGGAGCCAGCCCCTGCGAGCAGTACTTC. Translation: CASSLGASPCEQYF.

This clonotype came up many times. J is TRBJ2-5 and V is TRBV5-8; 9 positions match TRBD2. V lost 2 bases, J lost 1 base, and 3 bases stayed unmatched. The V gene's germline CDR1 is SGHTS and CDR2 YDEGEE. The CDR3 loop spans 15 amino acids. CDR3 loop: CASSLPSGTQETQYF. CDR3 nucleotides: TGTGCCAGCAGCTTACCTAGCGGGACCCAAGAGACCCAGTACTTC. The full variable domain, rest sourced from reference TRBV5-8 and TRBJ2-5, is EAGVTQSPTHLIKTRGQQATLRCSPISGHTSVYWYQQALGLGLQFLLWYDEGEERNRGNFPPRFSGRQFPNYSSELNVNALELEDSALYLCASSLPSGTQETQYFGPGTRLLVL.

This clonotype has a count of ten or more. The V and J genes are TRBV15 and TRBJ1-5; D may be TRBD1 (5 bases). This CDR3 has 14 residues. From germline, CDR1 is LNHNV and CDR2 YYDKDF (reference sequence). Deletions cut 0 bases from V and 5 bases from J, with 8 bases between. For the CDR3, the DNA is TGTGCCACCAGCAGAGAGGGGGACGATCAGCCCCAGCATTTT. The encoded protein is CATSREGDDQPQHF. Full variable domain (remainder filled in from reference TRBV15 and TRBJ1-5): DAMVIQNPRYQVTQFGKPVTLSCSQTLNHNVMYWYQQKSSQAPKLLFHYYDKDFNNEADTPDNFQSRRPNTSFCFLDIRSPGLGDTAMYLCATSREGDDQPQHFGDGTRLSIL.

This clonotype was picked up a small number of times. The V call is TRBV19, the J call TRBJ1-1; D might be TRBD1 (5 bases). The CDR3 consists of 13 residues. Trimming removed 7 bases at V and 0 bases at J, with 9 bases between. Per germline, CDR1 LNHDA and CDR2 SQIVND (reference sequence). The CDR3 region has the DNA TGTGCCAGTAAAAAGGGGATGAACACTGAAGCTTTCTTT. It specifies CASKKGMNTEAFF.

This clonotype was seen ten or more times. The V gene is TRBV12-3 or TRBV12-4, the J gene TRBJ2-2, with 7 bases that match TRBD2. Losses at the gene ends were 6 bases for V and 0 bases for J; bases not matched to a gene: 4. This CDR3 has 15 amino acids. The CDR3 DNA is TGTGCCAGCAGGCCTAGCGGTTCGAACACCGGGGAGCTGTTTTTT. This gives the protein CASRPSGSNTGELFF.

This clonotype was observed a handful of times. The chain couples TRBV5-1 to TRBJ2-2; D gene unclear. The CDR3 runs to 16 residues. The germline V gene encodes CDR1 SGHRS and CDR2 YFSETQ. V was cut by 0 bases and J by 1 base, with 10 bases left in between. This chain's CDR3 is CASSLARLENTGELFF. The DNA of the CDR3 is TGCGCCAGCAGCTTGGCTCGGCTAGAGAACACCGGGGAGCTGTTTTTT.

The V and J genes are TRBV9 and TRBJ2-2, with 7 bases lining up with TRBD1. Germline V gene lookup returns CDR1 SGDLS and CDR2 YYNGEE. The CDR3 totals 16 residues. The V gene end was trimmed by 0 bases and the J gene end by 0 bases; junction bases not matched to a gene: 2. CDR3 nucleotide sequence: TGTGCCAGCAGCGTAGGCAGGGGGTCGAACACCGGGGAGCTGTTTTTT. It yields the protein CASSVGRGSNTGELFF.

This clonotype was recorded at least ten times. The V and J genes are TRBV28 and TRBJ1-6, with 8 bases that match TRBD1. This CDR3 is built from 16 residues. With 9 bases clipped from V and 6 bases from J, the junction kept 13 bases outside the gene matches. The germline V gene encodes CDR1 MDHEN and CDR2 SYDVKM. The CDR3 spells CASSTAGGASNSPLHF. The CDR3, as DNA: TGTGCCAGTTCCACAGCAGGGGGCGCGAGTAATTCACCCCTCCACTTT.

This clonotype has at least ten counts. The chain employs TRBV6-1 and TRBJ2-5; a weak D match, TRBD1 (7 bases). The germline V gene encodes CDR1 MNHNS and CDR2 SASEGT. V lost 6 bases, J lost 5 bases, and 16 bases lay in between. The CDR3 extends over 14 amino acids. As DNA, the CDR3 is TGTGCCAGCAGCGTTCAGGGGGGCGTCGAGACCCAGTACTTC. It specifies CASSVQGGVETQYF.

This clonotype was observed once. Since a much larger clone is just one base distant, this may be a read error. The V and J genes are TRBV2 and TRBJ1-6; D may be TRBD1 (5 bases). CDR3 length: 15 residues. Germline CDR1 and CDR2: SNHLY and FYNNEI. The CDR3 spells CANSEWGGSNSPLHF. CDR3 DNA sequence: TGTGCCAACAGTGAATGGGGGGGATCTAATTCACCCCTCCACTTT.

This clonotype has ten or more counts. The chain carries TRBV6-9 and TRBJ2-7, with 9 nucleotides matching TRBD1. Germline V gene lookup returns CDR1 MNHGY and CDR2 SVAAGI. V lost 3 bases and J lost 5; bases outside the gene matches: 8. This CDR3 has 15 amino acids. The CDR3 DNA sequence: TGTGCCAGCAGTTACTGGGGACAGGGTTTCGACGAGCAGTACTTC. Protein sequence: CASSYWGQGFDEQYF.

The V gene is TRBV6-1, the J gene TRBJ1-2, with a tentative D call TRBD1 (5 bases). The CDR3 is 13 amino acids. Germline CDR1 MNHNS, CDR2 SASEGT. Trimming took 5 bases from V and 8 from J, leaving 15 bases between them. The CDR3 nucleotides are TGTGCCAGCAGTACCTTGAGGGGTGACGGCTACACCTTC. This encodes CASSTLRGDGYTF.

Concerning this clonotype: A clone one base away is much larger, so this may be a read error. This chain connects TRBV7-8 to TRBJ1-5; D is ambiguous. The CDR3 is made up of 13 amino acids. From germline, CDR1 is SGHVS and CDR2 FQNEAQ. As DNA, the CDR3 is TGTGCCAGCAACTTAGAGGCTCATCAGCCCCAGCATTTT. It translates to CASNLEAHQPQHF.

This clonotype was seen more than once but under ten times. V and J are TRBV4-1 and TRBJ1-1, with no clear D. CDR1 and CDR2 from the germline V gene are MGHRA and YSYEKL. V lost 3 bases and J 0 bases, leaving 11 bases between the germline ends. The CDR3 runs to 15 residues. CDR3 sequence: CASSQWETMNTEAFF. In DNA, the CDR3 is TGCGCCAGCAGCCAGTGGGAGACCATGAACACTGAAGCTTTCTTT.

CDR3 residues: CASSLEAILGEQYF. CDR3 DNA: TGTGCCAGCAGCTTGGAAGCGATTCTTGGCGAGCAGTACTTC. The V call is TRBV5-5, the J call TRBJ2-7; no reliable D call. The CDR3 extends over 14 amino acids. The germline gives CDR1 SGHKS, CDR2 YYEKEE (reference sequence). V was clipped by 0 bases and J by 6 bases, with 13 bases between them. The full variable domain, completed using reference TRBV5-5 and TRBJ2-7, is DAGVTQSPTHLIKTRGQQVTLRCSPISGHKSVSWYQQVLGQGPQFIFQYYEKEERGRGNFPDRFSARQFPNYSSELNVNALLLGDSALYLCASSLEAILGEQYFGPGTRLTVT.

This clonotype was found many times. DNA of the CDR3: TGTGCCAGCAGTTACGTGGGCGGGAGGGCCAGCGAGCAGTACTTC. Its protein is CASSYVGGRASEQYF. This chain uses TRBV6-5 with TRBJ2-7; 9 bases agree with TRBD2. The CDR3 spans 15 residues. Per the germline V gene, CDR1 is MNHEY and CDR2 is SVGAGI. V was clipped by 2 bases and J by 6 bases; unmatched bases: 8.

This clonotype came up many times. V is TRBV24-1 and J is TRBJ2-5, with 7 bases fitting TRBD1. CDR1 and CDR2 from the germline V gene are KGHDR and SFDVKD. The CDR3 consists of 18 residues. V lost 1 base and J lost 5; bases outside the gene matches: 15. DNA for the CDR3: TGTGCCACCAGTGATTTCGTATTCGGAACACAGGGGATCGAGACCCAGTACTTC. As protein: CATSDFVFGTQGIETQYF.

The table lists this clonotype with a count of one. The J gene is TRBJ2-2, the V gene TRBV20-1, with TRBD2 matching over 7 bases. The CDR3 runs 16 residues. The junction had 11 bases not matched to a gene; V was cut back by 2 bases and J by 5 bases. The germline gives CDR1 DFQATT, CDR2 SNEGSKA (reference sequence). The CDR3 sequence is CSARPLLAGDTGELFF. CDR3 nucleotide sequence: TGCAGTGCTAGACCCCTTTTAGCGGGCGATACCGGGGAGCTGTTTTTT.

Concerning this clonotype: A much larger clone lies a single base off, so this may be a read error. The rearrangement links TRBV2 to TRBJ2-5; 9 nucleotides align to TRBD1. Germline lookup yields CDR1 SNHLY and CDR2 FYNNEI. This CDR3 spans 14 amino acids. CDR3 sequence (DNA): TGTGTCAGAAACAAGCAGGGACAGGGAGAGACCCAGTACTTC. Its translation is CVRNKQGQGETQYF.

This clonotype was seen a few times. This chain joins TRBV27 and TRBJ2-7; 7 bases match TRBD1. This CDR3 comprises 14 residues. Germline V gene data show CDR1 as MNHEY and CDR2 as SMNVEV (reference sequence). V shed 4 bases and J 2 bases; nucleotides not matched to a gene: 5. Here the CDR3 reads CASSSAGGAYEQYF. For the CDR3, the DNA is TGTGCCAGCAGTTCCGCAGGGGGTGCCTACGAGCAGTACTTC.

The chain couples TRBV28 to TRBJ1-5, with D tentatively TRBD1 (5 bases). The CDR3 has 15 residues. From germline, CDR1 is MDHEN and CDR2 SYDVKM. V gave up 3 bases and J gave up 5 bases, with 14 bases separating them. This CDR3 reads CASSFRDSPHQPQHF. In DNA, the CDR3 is TGTGCCAGCAGTTTCCGAGACAGTCCCCATCAGCCCCAGCATTTT. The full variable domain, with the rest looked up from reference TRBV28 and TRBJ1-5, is DVKVTQSSRYLVKRTGEKVFLECVQDMDHENMFWYRQDPGLGLRLIYFSYDVKMKEKGDIPEGYSVSREKKERFSLILESASTNQTSMYLCASSFRDSPHQPQHFGDGTRLSIL.

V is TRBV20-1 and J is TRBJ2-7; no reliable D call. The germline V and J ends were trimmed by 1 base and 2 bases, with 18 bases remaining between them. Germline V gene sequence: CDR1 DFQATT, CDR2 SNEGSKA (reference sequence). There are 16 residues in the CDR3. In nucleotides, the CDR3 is TGCAGTGCTAGAGCTCCCCAGGACCCTTACACCTACGAGCAGTACTTC. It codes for CSARAPQDPYTYEQYF.

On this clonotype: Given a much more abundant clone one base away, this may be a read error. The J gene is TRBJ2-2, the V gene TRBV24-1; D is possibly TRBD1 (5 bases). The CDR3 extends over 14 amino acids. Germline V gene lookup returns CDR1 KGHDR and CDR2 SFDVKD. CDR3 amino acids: CVTSARTNTGELFF. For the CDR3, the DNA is TGTGTCACCAGTGCGAGGACAAACACCGGGGAGCTGTTTTTT.

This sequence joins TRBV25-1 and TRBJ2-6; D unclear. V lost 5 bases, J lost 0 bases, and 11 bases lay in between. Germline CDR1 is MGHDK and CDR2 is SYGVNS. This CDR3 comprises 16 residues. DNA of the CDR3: TGTGCCAGCAGTCCACAGCCGTACTCTGGGGCCAACGTCCTGACTTTC. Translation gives CASSPQPYSGANVLTF.

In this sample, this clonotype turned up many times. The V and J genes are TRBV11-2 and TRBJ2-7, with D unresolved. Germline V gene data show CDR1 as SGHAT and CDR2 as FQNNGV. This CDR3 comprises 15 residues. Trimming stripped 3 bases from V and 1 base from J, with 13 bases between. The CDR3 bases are TGTGCCAGCAGCTTTCGGCGTGGCCTGTCCTACGAGCAGTACTTC. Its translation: CASSFRRGLSYEQYF.

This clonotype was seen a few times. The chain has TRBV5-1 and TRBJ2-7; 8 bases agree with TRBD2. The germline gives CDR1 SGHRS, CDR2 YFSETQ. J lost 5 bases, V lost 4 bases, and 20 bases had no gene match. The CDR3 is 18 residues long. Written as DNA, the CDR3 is TGCGCCAGCAGCCCGGGACCCAGGGAGCGGGGGCGATTCAACGAGCAGTACTTC. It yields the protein CASSPGPRERGRFNEQYF.

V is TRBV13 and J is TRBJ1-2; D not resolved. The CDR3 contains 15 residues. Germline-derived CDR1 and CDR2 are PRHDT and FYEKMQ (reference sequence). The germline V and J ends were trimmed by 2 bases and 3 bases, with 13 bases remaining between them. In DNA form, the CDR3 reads TGTGCCAGCAGCTTACGAGGAACAGAGGACTATGGCTACACCTTC. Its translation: CASSLRGTEDYGYTF.

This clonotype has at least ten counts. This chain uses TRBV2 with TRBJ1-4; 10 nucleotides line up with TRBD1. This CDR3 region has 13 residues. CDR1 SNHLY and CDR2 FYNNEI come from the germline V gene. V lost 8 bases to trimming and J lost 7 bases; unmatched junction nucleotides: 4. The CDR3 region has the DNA TGTGCCAGCCTGGGACAGGGGATTGAAAAACTGTTTTTT. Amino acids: CASLGQGIEKLFF.

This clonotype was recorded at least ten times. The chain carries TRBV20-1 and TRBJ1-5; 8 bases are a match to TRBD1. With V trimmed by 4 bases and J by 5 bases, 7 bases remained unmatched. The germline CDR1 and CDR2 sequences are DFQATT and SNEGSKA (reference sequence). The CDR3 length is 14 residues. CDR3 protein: CSAKGQGRHQPQHF. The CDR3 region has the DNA TGCAGTGCTAAAGGACAGGGAAGGCATCAGCCCCAGCATTTT.

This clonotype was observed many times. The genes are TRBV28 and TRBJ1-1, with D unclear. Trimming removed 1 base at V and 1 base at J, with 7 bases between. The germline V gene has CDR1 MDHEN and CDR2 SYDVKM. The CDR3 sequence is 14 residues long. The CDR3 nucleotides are TGTGCCAGCAGTTTATTCGAGGGGAACACTGAAGCTTTCTTT. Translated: CASSLFEGNTEAFF.